This TCR beta chain was identified in a study of blood T cell repertoires in COVID-19. Across the whole study: Some COVID-19 samples were acute and others convalescent; all came from the United States, Italy and Spain. In each case, the material was cDNA or gDNA derived from T cells, B-cell-depleted T cells, or PBMCs.

Those enrolled, adults aged 18 to 89 years, came from fewer than 25 US areas. This clone was found once. In the original workflow: Nucleated cell counts were estimated from reference gene primer amplification. Using immunoSEQ multiplex PCR, the repertoire was profiled, and TCRdb retains in-frame clones only, with some absent. D and trimming were read from the DNA, whereas the V and J calls and clone size are those reported in that table. The sample has approximately 190,000 clones; roughly 84% are singletons. The sample was PBMCs or T cells enriched from blood (not recorded which). This clonotype was obtained from a woman in her thirties who had been exposed to COVID-19.

CDR3: CASSESDRVGSNQPQHF. In DNA, the CDR3 is TGTGCCAGCAGTGAATCGGACAGGGTTGGGAGCAATCAGCCCCAGCATTTT. V gene TRBV6-1 combines with J gene TRBJ1-5, with 8 bases lining up with TRBD1. This CDR3 is 17 amino acids long. The germline CDR1 and CDR2 sequences are MNHNS and SASEGT. Trimming removed 2 bases from V and 1 base from J; junction bases left unmatched: 7.